This TCR beta chain is drawn from a study of blood T cells in healthy people across ages. This clonotype was picked up a small number of times. CDR1 and CDR2 (germline): SGHTA, FQGNSA. Trimming took 5 bases from V and 9 from J, leaving 17 bases between them. This CDR3 spans 14 amino acids. The authors ran a second PCR of about 6 to 11 cycles using a sample-barcoded 5' primer and a J-beta primer mix. TCRdb processed the 5' RACE reads anew with MiXCR; each CDR3 protein has one entry. Of about 800,000 distinct CDR3 sequences listed, 20% to 25% are singletons. The sample also formed part of further work on T cells of mothers and their children.

This clonotype was sampled from a boy aged 10-17 years in good health. Sequenced input: blood. J is TRBJ1-5 and V is TRBV7-2; D remains ambiguous. CDR3 nucleotides: TGTGCCAGCAGCCAAACGCCTGGCACGGGGCCCCAGCATTTT. It specifies CASSQTPGTGPQHF.